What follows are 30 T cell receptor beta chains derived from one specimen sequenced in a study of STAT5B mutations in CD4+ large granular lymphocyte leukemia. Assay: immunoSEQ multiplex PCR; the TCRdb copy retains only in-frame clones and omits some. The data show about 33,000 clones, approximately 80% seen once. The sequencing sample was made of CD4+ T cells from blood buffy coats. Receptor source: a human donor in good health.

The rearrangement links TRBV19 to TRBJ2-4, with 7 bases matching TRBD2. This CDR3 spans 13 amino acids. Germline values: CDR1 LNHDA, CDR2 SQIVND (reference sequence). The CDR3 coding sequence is TGTGGCAAGTGGGGGGGGGCCAAAAACATTCAGTACTTC. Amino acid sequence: CGKWGGAKNIQYF.

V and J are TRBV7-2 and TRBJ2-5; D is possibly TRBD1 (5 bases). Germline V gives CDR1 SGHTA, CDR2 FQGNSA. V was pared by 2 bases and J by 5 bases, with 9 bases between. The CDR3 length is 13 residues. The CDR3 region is CASSLQGTETQYF. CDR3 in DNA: TGTGCCAGCAGCTTACAGGGCACTGAGACCCAGTACTTC. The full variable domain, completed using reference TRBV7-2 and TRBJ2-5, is GAGVSQSPSNKVTEKGKDVELRCDPISGHTALYWYRQSLGQGLEFLIYFQGNSAPDKSGLPSDRFSAERTGGSVSTLTIQRTQQEDSAVYLCASSLQGTETQYFGPGTRLLVL.

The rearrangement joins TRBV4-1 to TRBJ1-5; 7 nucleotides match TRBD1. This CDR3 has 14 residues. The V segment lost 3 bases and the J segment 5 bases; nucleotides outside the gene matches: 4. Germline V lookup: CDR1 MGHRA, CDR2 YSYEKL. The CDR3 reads CASSQTGKDQPQHF. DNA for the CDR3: TGCGCCAGCAGCCAGACAGGGAAAGATCAGCCCCAGCATTTT.

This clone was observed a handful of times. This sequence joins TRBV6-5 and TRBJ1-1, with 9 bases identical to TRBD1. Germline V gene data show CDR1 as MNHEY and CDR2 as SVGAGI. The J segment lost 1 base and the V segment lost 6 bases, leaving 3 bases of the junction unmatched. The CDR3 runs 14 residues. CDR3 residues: CASRVQGANTEAFF. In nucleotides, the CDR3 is TGTGCCAGCAGAGTACAGGGGGCGAACACTGAAGCTTTCTTT.

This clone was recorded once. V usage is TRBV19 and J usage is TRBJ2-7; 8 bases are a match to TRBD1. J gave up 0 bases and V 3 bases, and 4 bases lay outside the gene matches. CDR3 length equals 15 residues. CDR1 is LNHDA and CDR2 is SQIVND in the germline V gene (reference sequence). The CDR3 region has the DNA TGTGCCAGTAGTATGGGGACAGGACACTCCTACGAGCAGTACTTC. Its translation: CASSMGTGHSYEQYF.

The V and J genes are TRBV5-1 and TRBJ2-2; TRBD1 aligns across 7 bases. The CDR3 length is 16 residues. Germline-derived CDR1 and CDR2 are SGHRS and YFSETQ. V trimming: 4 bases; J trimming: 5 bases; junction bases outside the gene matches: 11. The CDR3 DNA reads TGCGCCAGCAGCGGAAACACAGGGGTCGGAACCGGGGAGCTGTTTTTT. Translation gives CASSGNTGVGTGELFF.

The CDR3 protein is CASSYAPGRYINYGYTF. CDR3 in DNA: TGTGCCAGTAGTTACGCCCCGGGACGGTATATCAACTATGGCTACACCTTC. The chain couples TRBV19 to TRBJ1-2, with D possibly matching TRBD1 (5 bases). V was trimmed by 5 bases and J by 2 bases, leaving 21 bases between them. Germline V lookup: CDR1 LNHDA, CDR2 SQIVND (reference sequence). The CDR3 length is 17 residues.

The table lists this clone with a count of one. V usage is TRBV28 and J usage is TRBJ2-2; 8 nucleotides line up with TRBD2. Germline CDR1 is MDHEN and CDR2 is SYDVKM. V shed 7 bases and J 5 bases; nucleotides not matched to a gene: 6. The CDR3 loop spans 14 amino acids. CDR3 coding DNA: TGTGCCAGCACTACTAGCGGAGGGACCGGGGAGCTGTTTTTT. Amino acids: CASTTSGGTGELFF. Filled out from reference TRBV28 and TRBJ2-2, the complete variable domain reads DVKVTQSSRYLVKRTGEKVFLECVQDMDHENMFWYRQDPGLGLRLIYFSYDVKMKEKGDIPEGYSVSREKKERFSLILESASTNQTSMYLCASTTSGGTGELFFGEGSRLTVL.

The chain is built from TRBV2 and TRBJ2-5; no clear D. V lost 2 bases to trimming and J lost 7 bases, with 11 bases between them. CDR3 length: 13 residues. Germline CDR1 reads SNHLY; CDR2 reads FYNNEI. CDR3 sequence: CASSELPTGTQYF. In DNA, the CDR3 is TGTGCCAGCAGTGAATTACCAACGGGGACCCAGTACTTC.

This chain's CDR3 is CASSLGSPVKKLFF. CDR3 DNA sequence: TGTGCCAGCAGCTTAGGTAGCCCGGTGAAAAAACTGTTTTTT. V is TRBV7-2 and J is TRBJ1-4; no definite D call. Looked up from germline, CDR1 is SGHTA and CDR2 is FQGNSA. The V and J ends lost 1 base and 9 bases respectively, with 12 bases between them. This CDR3 is 14 amino acids long.

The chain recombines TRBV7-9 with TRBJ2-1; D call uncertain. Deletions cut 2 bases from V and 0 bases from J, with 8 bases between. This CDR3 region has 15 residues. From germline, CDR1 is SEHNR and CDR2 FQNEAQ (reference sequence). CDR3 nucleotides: TGTGCCAGCAGCTTACGCGGAAACTCCTACAATGAGCAGTTCTTC. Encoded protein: CASSLRGNSYNEQFF.

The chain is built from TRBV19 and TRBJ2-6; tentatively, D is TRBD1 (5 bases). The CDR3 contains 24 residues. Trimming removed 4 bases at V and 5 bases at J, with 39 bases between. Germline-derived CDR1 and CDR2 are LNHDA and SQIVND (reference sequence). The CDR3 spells CASSTFRTNHKVGPTQSRANVLTF. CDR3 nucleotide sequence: TGTGCCAGTAGTACATTTAGGACAAATCACAAAGTCGGGCCAACACAAAGTCGGGCCAACGTCCTGACTTTC.

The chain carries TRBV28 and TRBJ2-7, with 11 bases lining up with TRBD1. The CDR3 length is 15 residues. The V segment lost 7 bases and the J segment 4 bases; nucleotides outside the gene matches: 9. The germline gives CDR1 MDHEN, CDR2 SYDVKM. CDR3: CASTQPGTGGYEQYF. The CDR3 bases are TGTGCCAGCACCCAACCCGGGACAGGGGGATACGAGCAGTACTTC.

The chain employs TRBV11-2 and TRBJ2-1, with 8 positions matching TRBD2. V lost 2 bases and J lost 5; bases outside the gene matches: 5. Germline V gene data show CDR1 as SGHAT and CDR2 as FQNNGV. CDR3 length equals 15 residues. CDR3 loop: CASSLQLAENNEQFF. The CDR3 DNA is TGTGCCAGCAGCTTACAACTAGCGGAGAACAATGAGCAGTTCTTC.

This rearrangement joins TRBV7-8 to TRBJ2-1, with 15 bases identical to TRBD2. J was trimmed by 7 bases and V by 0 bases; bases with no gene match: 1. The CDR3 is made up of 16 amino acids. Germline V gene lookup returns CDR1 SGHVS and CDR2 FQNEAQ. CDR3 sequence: CASSLAGLAGGNEQFF. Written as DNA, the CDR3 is TGTGCCAGCAGCTTAGCGGGACTAGCGGGAGGAAATGAGCAGTTCTTC.

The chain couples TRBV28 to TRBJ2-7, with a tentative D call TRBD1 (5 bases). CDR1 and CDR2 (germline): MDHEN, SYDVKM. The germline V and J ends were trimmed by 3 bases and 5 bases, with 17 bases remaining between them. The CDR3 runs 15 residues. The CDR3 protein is CASSFVAMGLDEQYF. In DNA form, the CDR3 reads TGTGCCAGCAGTTTTGTGGCCATGGGGCTTGACGAGCAGTACTTC.

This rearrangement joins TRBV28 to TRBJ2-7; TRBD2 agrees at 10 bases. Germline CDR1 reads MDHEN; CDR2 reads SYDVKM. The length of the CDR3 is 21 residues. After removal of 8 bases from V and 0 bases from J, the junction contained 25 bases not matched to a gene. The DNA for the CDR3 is TGTGCCAGCTTCTCAGAGGGGTCGGCTAGCGGGAGTTCAACGAGCTCCTACGAGCAGTACTTC. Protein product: CASFSEGSASGSSTSSYEQYF.

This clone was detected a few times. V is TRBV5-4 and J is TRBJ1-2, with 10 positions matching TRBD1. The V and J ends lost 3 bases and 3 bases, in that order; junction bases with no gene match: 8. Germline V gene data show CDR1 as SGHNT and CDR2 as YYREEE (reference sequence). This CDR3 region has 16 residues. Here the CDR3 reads CASSSGTGVWHYGYTF. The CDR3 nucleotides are TGTGCCAGCAGCTCAGGGACAGGGGTGTGGCACTATGGCTACACCTTC.

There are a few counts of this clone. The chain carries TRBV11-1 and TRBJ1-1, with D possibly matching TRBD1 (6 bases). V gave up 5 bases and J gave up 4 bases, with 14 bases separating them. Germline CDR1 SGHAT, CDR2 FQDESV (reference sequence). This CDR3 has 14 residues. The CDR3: CASSLEGVGTEAFF. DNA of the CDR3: TGTGCCAGCAGCCTAGAGGGGGTAGGCACTGAAGCTTTCTTT. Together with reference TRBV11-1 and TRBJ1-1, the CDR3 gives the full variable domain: EAEVAQSPRYKITEKSQAVAFWCDPISGHATLYWYRQILGQGPELLVQFQDESVVDDSQLPKDRFSAERLKGVDSTLKIQPAELGDSAMYLCASSLEGVGTEAFFGQGTRLTVV.

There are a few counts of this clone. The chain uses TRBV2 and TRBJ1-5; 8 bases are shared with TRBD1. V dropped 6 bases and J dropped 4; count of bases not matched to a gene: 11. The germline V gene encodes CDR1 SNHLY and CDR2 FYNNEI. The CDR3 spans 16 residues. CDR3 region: CASSPTGEGGNQPQHF. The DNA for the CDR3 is TGTGCCAGCAGCCCGACAGGGGAGGGTGGAAATCAGCCCCAGCATTTT.

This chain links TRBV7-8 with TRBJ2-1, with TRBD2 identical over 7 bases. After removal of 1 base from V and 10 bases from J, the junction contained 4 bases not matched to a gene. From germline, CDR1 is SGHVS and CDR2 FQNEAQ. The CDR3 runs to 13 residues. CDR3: CASSLGYGREQFF. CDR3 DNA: TGTGCCAGCAGCTTAGGTTACGGGAGGGAGCAGTTCTTC.

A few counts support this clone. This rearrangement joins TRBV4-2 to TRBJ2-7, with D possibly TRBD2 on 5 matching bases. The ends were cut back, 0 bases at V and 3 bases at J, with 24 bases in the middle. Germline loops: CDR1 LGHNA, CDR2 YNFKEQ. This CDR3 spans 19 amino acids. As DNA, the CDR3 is TGTGCCAGCAGCCAAGATATCGGGCCGACTTGGCTAGCCCACTACGAGCAGTACTTC. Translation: CASSQDIGPTWLAHYEQYF.

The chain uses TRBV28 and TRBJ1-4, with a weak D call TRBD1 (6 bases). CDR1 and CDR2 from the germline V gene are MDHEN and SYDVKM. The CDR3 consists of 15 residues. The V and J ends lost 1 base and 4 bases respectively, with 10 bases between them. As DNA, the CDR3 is TGTGCCAGCAGTTTATTCGGGGGCGGTAATGAAAAACTGTTTTTT. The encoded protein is CASSLFGGGNEKLFF.

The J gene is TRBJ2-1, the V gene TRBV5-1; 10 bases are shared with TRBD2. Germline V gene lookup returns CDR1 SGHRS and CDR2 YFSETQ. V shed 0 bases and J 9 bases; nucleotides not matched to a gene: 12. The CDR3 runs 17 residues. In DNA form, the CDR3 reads TGCGCCAGCAGCTTGGAAGGGGGGACTAGCGAATGGGGTGAGCAGTTCTTC. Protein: CASSLEGGTSEWGEQFF.

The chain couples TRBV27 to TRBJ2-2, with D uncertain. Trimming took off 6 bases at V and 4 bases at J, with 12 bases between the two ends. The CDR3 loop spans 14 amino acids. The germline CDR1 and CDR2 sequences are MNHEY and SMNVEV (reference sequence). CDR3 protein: CASRSLQSTGELFF. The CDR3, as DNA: TGTGCCAGCAGGTCTTTACAGAGCACCGGGGAGCTGTTTTTT.

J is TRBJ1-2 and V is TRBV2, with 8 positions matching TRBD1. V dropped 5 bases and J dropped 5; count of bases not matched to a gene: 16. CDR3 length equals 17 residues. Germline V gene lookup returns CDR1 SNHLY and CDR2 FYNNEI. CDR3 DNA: TGTGCCAGCAGTCAGGACAGGGAGGGCAGGGGACCATATGGCTACACCTTC. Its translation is CASSQDREGRGPYGYTF.

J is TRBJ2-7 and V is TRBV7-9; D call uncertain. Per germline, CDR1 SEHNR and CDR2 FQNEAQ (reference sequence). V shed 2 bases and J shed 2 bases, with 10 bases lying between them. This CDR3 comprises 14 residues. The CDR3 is CASSLSDGAYEQYF. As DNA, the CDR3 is TGTGCCAGCAGCTTATCGGACGGAGCCTACGAGCAGTACTTC.

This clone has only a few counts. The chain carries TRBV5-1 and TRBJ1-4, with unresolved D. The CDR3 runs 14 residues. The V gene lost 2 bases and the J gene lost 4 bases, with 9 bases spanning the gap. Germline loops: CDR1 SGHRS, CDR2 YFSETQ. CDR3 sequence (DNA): TGCGCCAGCAGCTTAAAGGACGGTAATGAAAAACTGTTTTTT. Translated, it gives CASSLKDGNEKLFF.

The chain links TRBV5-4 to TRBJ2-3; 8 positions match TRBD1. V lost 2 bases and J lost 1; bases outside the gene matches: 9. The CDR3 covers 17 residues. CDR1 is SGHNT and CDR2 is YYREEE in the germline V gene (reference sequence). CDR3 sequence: CASSLRGRGPRTDTQYF. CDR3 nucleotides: TGTGCCAGCAGCTTAAGGGGCAGGGGGCCCCGCACAGATACGCAGTATTTT.

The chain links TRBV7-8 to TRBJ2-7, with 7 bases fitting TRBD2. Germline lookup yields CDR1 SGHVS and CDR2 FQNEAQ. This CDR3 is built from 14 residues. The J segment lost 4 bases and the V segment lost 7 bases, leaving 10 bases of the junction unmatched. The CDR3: CASTLSGGSYEQYF. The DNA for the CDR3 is TGTGCCAGCACCCTTAGCGGCGGGAGTTACGAGCAGTACTTC. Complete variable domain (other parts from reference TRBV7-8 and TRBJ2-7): GAGVSQSPRYKVAKRGQDVALRCDPISGHVSLFWYQQALGQGPEFLTYFQNEAQLDKSGLPSDRFFAERPEGSVSTLKIQRTQQEDSAVYLCASTLSGGSYEQYFGPGTRLTVT.